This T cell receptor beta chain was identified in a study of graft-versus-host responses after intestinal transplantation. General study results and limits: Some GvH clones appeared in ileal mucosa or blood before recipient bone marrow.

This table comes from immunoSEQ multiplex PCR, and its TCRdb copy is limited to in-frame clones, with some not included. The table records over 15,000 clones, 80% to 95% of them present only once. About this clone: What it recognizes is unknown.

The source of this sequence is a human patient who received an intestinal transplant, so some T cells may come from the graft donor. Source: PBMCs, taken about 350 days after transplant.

CDR3 sequence reads: CASSLRSSYNSPLHF. CDR3 nucleotide sequence: TGTGCCAGCAGCTTGAGGAGCTCCTATAATTCACCCCTCCACTTT. V is TRBV5-4 and J is TRBJ1-6; D uncertain. Germline values: CDR1 SGHNT, CDR2 YYREEE (reference sequence). Trimming shortened V by 1 base and J by 0 bases, and 5 bases separated the two germline ends. The CDR3 has 15 amino acids. Using reference TRBV5-4 and TRBJ1-6 for the parts outside the CDR3, the full variable domain is ETGVTQSPTHLIKTRGQQVTLRCSSQSGHNTVSWYQQALGQGPQFIFQYYREEENGRGNFPPRFSGLQFPNYSSELNVNALELDDSALYLCASSLRSSYNSPLHFGNGTRLTVT.